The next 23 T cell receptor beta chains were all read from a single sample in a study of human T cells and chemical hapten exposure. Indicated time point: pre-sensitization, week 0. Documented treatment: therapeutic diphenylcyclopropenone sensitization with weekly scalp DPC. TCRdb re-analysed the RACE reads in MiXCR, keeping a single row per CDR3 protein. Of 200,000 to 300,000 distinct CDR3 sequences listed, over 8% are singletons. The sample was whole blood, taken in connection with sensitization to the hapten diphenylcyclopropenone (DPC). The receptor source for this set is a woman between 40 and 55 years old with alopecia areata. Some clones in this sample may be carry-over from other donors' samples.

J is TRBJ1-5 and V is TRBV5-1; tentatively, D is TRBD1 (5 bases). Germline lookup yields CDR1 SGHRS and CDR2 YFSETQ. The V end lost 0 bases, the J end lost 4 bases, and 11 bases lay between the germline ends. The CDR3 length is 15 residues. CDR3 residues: CASSLVPGSNQPQHF. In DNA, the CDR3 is TGCGCCAGCAGCTTGGTGCCAGGGAGTAATCAGCCCCAGCATTTT.

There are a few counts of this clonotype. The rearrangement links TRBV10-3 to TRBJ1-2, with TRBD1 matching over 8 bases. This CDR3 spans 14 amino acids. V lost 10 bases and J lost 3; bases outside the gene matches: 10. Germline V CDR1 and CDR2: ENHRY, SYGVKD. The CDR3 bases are TGTGCCACCTGGTCAGGGGGCGCGGACTATGGCTACACCTTC. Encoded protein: CATWSGGADYGYTF.

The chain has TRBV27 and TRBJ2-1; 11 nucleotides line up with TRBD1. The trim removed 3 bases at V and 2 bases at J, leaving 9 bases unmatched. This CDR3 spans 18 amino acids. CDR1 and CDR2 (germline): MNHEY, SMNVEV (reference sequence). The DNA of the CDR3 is TGTGCCAGCAGTTTTCTCGGACAGGGGGCATCTCCCTACAATGAGCAGTTCTTC. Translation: CASSFLGQGASPYNEQFF.

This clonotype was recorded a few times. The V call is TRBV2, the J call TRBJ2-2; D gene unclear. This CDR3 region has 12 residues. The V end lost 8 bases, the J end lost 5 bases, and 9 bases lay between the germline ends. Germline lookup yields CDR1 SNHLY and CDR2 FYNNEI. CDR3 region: CASDLDTGELFF. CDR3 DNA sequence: TGTGCCAGCGATTTGGATACCGGGGAGCTGTTTTTT.

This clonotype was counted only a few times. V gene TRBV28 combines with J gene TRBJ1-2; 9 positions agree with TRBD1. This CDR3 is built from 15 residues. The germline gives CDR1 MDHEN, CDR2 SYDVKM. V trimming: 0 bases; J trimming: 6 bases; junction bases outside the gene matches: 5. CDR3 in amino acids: CASSLWGDRADGYTF. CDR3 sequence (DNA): TGTGCCAGCAGTTTATGGGGGGACAGGGCTGATGGCTACACCTTC.

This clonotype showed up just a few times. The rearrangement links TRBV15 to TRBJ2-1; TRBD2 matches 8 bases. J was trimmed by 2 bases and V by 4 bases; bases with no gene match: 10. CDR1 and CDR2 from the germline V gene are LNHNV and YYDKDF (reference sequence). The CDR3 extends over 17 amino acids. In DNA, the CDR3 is TGTGCCACCAGCAAACGGACCCTAGCGGGTACCTACAATGAGCAGTTCTTC. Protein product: CATSKRTLAGTYNEQFF.

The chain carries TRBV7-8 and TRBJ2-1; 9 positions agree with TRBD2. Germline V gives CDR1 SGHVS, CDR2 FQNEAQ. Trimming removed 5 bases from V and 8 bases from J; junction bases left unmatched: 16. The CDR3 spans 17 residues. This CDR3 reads CASSPRASGNQFDEQFF. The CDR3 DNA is TGTGCCAGCAGCCCAAGGGCTAGCGGGAATCAGTTCGATGAGCAGTTCTTC.

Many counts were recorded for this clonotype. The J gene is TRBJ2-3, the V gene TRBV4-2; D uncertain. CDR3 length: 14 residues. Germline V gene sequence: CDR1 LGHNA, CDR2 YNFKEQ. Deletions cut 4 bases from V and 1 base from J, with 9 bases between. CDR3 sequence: CASSRPTGTDTQYF. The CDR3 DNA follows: TGTGCCAGCAGCCGCCCGACTGGCACAGATACGCAGTATTTT.

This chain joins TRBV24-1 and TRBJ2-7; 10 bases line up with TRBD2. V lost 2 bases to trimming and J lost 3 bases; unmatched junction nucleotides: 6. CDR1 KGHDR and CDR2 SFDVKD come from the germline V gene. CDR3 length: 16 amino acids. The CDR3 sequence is CATSDSPSGSIYEQYF. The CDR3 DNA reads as TGTGCCACCAGTGATTCACCTAGCGGGAGTATCTACGAGCAGTACTTC.

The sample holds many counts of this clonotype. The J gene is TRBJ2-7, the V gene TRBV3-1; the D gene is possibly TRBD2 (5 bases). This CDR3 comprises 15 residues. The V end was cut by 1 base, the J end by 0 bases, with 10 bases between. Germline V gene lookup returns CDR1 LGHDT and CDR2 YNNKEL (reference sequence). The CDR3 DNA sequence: TGTGCCAGCAGCCAAGGGACTCGCGGCTCCTACGAGCAGTACTTC. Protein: CASSQGTRGSYEQYF.

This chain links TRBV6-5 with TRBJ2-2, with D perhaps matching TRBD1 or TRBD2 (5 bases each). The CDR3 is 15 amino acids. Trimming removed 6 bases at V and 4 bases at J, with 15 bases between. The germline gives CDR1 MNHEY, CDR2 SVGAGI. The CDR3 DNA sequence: TGTGCCAGCAGAATCCCCGGGACCCCCACCGGGGAGCTGTTTTTT. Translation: CASRIPGTPTGELFF.

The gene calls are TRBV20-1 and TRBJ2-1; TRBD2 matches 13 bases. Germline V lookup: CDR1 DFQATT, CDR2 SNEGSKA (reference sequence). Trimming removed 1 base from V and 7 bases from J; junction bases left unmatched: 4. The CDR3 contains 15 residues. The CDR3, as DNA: TGCAGTGCTAGAGTAGGGACTAGCGGGACTAATGAGCAGTTCTTC. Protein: CSARVGTSGTNEQFF.

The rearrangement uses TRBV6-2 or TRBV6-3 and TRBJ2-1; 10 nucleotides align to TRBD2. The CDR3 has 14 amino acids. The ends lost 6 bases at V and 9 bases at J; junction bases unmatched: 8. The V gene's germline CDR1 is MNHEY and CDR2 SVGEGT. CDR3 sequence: CASRLAGEWGEQFF. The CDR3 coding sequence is TGTGCCAGCAGGCTAGCGGGAGAGTGGGGTGAGCAGTTCTTC.

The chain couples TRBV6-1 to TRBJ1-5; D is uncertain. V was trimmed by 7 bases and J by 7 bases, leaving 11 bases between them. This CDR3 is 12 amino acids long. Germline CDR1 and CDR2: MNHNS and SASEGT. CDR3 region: CASTTQRQPQHF. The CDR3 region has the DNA TGTGCCAGCACCACCCAAAGGCAGCCCCAGCATTTT.

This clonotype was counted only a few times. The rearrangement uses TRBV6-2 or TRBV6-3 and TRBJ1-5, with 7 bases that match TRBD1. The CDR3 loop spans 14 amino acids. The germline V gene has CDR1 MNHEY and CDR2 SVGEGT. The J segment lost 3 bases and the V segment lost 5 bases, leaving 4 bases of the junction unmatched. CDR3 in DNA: TGTGCCAGCAGTGGGGACAGCTACAATCAGCCCCAGCATTTT. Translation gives CASSGDSYNQPQHF.

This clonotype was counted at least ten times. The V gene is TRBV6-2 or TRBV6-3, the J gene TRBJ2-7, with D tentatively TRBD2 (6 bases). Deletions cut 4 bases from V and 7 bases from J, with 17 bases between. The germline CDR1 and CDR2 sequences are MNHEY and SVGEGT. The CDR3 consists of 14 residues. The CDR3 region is CASSSFGGFWEQYF. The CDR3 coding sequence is TGTGCCAGCAGTTCCTTCGGGGGATTCTGGGAGCAGTACTTC.

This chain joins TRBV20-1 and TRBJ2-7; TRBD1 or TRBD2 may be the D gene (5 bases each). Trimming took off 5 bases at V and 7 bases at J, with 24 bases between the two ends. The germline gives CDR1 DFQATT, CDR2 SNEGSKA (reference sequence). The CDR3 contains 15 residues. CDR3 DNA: TGCAGTGCTCCCTCATGGGGGTCCCCTTCGGGTGAGCAGTACTTC. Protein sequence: CSAPSWGSPSGEQYF.

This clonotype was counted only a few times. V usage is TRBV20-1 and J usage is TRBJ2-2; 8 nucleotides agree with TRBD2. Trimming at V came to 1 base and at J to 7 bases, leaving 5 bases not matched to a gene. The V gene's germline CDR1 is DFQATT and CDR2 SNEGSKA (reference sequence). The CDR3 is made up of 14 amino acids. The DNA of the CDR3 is TGCAGTGCTAGAGTGGGGACTAGTGGCGGGGAGCTGTTTTTT. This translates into CSARVGTSGGELFF.

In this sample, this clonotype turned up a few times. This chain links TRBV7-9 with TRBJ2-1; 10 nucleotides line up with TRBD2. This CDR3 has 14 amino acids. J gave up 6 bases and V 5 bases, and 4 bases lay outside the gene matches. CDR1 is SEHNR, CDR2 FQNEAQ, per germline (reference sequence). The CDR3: CASSQGLAFNEQFF. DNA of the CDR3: TGTGCCAGCAGCCAGGGACTAGCGTTCAATGAGCAGTTCTTC.

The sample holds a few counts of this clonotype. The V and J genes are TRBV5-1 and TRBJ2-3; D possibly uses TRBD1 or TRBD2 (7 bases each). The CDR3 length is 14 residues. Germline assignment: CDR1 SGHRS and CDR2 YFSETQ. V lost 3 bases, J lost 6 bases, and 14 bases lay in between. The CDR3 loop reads CASSSNRGGDTQYF. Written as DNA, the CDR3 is TGCGCCAGCAGCTCGAACAGGGGAGGGGATACGCAGTATTTT.

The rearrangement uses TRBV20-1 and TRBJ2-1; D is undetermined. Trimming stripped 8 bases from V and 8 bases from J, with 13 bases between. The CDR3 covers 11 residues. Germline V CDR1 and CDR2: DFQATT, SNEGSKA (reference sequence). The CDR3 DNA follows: TGCAGTACAAGGACCTCGCATGAGCAGTTCTTC. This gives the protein CSTRTSHEQFF.

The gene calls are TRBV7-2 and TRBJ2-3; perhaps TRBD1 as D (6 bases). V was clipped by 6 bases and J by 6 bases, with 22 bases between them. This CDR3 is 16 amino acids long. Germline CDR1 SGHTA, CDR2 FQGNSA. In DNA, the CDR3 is TGTGCCAGCAGAACCAAGACAGGTCTCAAAGAGGATACGCAGTATTTT. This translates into CASRTKTGLKEDTQYF.

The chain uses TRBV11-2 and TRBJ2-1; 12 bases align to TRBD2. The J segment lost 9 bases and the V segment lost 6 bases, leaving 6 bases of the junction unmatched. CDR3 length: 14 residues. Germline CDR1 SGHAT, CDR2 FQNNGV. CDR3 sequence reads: CASSPTSGRSEQFF. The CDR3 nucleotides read TGTGCCAGCAGTCCTACTAGCGGGAGGAGTGAGCAGTTCTTC.